The 24 T cell receptor beta chains in this list originate from one sample, sequenced in a study of blood T cell repertoires in COVID-19. Clones were read by immunoSEQ multiplex PCR, and TCRdb kept only the in-frame ones, dropping some. The table shows 300,000 or so clones, with about 90% occurring only once. The specimen was PBMCs or T cells enriched from blood (not recorded which). The receptors stem from a woman aged 45-65 years who had been exposed to COVID-19.

This CDR3 reads CASSLLPGQGDQLFF. The DNA of the CDR3 is TGTGCCAGCAGCTTGTTACCGGGACAGGGCGACCAACTGTTTTTT. The V and J genes are TRBV5-4 and TRBJ1-4, with TRBD1 matching 9 bases. V lost 1 base, J lost 12 bases, and 10 bases stayed unmatched. Germline values: CDR1 SGHNT, CDR2 YYREEE (reference sequence). The CDR3 contains 15 residues. Filled out from reference TRBV5-4 and TRBJ1-4, the complete variable domain reads ETGVTQSPTHLIKTRGQQVTLRCSSQSGHNTVSWYQQALGQGPQFIFQYYREEENGRGNFPPRFSGLQFPNYSSELNVNALELDDSALYLCASSLLPGQGDQLFFGSGTQLSVL.

The CDR3, as DNA: TGTGCCAGCAGTTTGCAGGGGTGGGCCTATGGCTACACCTTC. It codes for CASSLQGWAYGYTF. The V call is TRBV28, the J call TRBJ1-2, with D perhaps matching TRBD1 (6 bases). This CDR3 contains 14 residues. The V end lost 3 bases, the J end lost 4 bases, and 12 bases lay between the germline ends. The germline gives CDR1 MDHEN, CDR2 SYDVKM.

This clone was detected only once. The chain recombines TRBV11-2 with TRBJ1-2; the match to TRBD1 covers 8 bases. The length of the CDR3 is 14 residues. The V gene end was trimmed by 5 bases and the J gene end by 8 bases; junction bases not matched to a gene: 10. The germline gives CDR1 SGHAT, CDR2 FQNNGV. This chain's CDR3 is CASSTGTGMWGYTF. The DNA of the CDR3 is TGTGCCAGCAGCACGGGGACAGGAATGTGGGGCTACACCTTC.

This chain connects TRBV29-1 to TRBJ2-2; TRBD1 aligns across 10 bases. In germline, CDR1 is SQVTM, CDR2 ANQGSEA. CDR3 length: 14 residues. The trim removed 7 bases at V and 10 bases at J, leaving 12 bases unmatched. The DNA for the CDR3 is TGCAGCGCAACAGGGGACAGGGGCGCCGAGGAGCTGTTTTTT. Translation: CSATGDRGAEELFF.

About this clone itself: A junction boundary mismatches the germline segment, possibly from a read error. The V gene is TRBV4-1, the J gene TRBJ1-5; D is uncertain. Germline CDR1 reads MGHRA; CDR2 reads YSYEKL. CDR3 length equals 17 residues. The CDR3 DNA follows: TGCGCCAGCAGCCAAGATCCCAGAGGGAGGAGCACTCAGCCCCAGCATTTT. It specifies CASSQDPRGRSTQPQHF.

The chain recombines TRBV11-2 with TRBJ2-5; D unclear. The germline V and J ends were trimmed by 0 bases and 4 bases, with 6 bases remaining between them. The CDR3 consists of 13 residues. The germline CDR1 and CDR2 sequences are SGHAT and FQNNGV. Written as DNA, the CDR3 is TGTGCCAGCAGCTTAGATCGGAGAGAGACCCAGTACTTC. As protein: CASSLDRRETQYF.

V usage is TRBV30 and J usage is TRBJ1-2, with 9 bases matching TRBD1. This CDR3 has 16 amino acids. The V and J ends lost 5 bases and 6 bases, in that order; junction bases with no gene match: 16. The germline V gene encodes CDR1 GTSNPN and CDR2 SVGIG (reference sequence). The CDR3 protein is CAWGDRVVRFLHGYTF. The CDR3 coding sequence is TGTGCCTGGGGGGACAGGGTAGTACGCTTTTTGCATGGCTACACCTTC.

The rearrangement links TRBV7-2 to TRBJ2-5; possibly TRBD1 for D (6 bases). The V end lost 5 bases, the J end lost 7 bases, and 29 bases lay between the germline ends. Germline V gene lookup returns CDR1 SGHTA and CDR2 FQGNSA. CDR3 length: 18 residues. Here the CDR3 DNA reads TGTGCCAGCAGCCTATTAGCCGCCCCCGAGGGGGTGAGGGGGACCCAGTACTTC. Amino acids: CASSLLAAPEGVRGTQYF.

The V and J genes are TRBV30 and TRBJ2-1, with D uncertain. The V gene lost 2 bases and the J gene lost 4 bases, with 6 bases spanning the gap. The CDR3 consists of 12 residues. Germline V gene sequence: CDR1 GTSNPN, CDR2 SVGIG (reference sequence). The CDR3 DNA is TGTGCCTGGAGTACGAGTTACAATGAGCAGTTCTTC. This sequence encodes CAWSTSYNEQFF.

This clone has just one count. The CDR3 spells CAWSEVGYGYTF. In DNA, the CDR3 is TGTGCCTGGTCCGAGGTGGGTTATGGCTACACCTTC. V gene TRBV30 combines with J gene TRBJ1-2; D is ambiguous. The CDR3 covers 12 residues. The V gene's germline CDR1 is GTSNPN and CDR2 SVGIG (reference sequence). V lost 5 bases and J lost 5, with 12 bases in between.

V and J are TRBV25-1 and TRBJ2-1; 9 bases align to TRBD1. V was pared by 4 bases and J by 4 bases, with 8 bases of the junction left unmatched. The germline CDR1 and CDR2 sequences are MGHDK and SYGVNS. The CDR3 loop spans 16 amino acids. The CDR3 DNA follows: TGTGCCAGCAGTGGTACAGGGGGCAAAGCATACAATGAGCAGTTCTTC. The encoded protein is CASSGTGGKAYNEQFF.

The chain combines TRBV5-1 with TRBJ1-2; D remains ambiguous. The CDR3 sequence is 14 residues long. V was trimmed by 0 bases and J by 0 bases, leaving 6 bases between them. CDR1 is SGHRS and CDR2 is YFSETQ in the germline V gene. CDR3 DNA sequence: TGCGCCAGCAGCTTGGCAACAGCTAACTATGGCTACACCTTC. Translation gives CASSLATANYGYTF.

The CDR3 protein is CASSTRGGGAKNTGELFF. In DNA, the CDR3 is TGTGCCAGCTCCACTCGGGGCGGGGGGGCTAAGAACACCGGGGAGCTGTTTTTT. The chain has TRBV27 and TRBJ2-2, with 9 nucleotides matching TRBD2. From germline, CDR1 is MNHEY and CDR2 SMNVEV (reference sequence). V shed 8 bases and J 1 base; nucleotides not matched to a gene: 14. The CDR3 consists of 18 residues.

The rearrangement uses TRBV19 and TRBJ2-7; 8 bases are a match to TRBD2. This CDR3 comprises 14 residues. V lost 5 bases, J lost 2 bases, and 5 bases stayed unmatched. The germline CDR1 and CDR2 sequences are LNHDA and SQIVND (reference sequence). The CDR3 region has the DNA TGTGCCAGTAGTCCAAGAGCGGGGGCCTACGAGCAGTACTTC. It translates to CASSPRAGAYEQYF.

This sequence joins TRBV5-6 and TRBJ1-2, with 7 bases that match TRBD1. CDR3 size: 13 residues. Losses at the gene ends were 5 bases for V and 4 bases for J; bases not matched to a gene: 5. Germline-derived CDR1 and CDR2 are SGHDT and YYEEEE. The CDR3 region has the DNA TGTGCCAGCAGTGACAGGGATCCCTATGGCTACACCTTC. This gives the protein CASSDRDPYGYTF. Together with reference TRBV5-6 and TRBJ1-2, the CDR3 gives the full variable domain: DAGVTQSPTHLIKTRGQQVTLRCSPKSGHDTVSWYQQALGQGPQFIFQYYEEEERQRGNFPDRFSGHQFPNYSSELNVNALLLGDSALYLCASSDRDPYGYTFGSGTRLTVV.

This clone came up once. The chain recombines TRBV28 with TRBJ1-5; D is unresolved. Trimming removed 4 bases at V and 1 base at J, with 14 bases between. The CDR3 totals 16 residues. Germline V lookup: CDR1 MDHEN, CDR2 SYDVKM. For the CDR3, the DNA is TGTGCCAGCAGTTCAAATAGCGAAGGGAGCAATCAGCCCCAGCATTTT. Protein sequence: CASSSNSEGSNQPQHF. Drawing the rest from reference TRBV28 and TRBJ1-5, the complete variable domain is DVKVTQSSRYLVKRTGEKVFLECVQDMDHENMFWYRQDPGLGLRLIYFSYDVKMKEKGDIPEGYSVSREKKERFSLILESASTNQTSMYLCASSSNSEGSNQPQHFGDGTRLSIL.

This clone was seen a handful of times. The chain employs TRBV25-1 and TRBJ1-6; 9 bases match TRBD1. The CDR3 extends over 16 amino acids. Germline V CDR1 and CDR2: MGHDK, SYGVNS. V was clipped by 4 bases and J by 4 bases; unmatched bases: 5. CDR3 loop: CASSGTGDGYNSPLHF. The CDR3, as DNA: TGTGCCAGCAGTGGGACAGGGGACGGTTATAATTCACCCCTCCACTTT. Drawing the rest from reference TRBV25-1 and TRBJ1-6, the complete variable domain is EADIYQTPRYLVIGTGKKITLECSQTMGHDKMYWYQQDPGMELHLIHYSYGVNSTEKGDLSSESTVSRIRTEHFPLTLESARPSHTSQYLCASSGTGDGYNSPLHFGNGTRLTVT.

V usage is TRBV1 and J usage is TRBJ2-1; the table calls TRBD2, which could not be checked here. TRBV1 is marked as a pseudogene. This CDR3 has 20 amino acids. DNA of the CDR3: TGCACCAGCAGCCAAGATTGCCCAGCGGGGGCCACCCCGCCCTACAATGAGCAGTTCTTC. Translated: CTSSQDCPAGATPPYNEQFF.

V is TRBV30 and J is TRBJ2-6, with no clear D. Germline assignment: CDR1 GTSNPN and CDR2 SVGIG (reference sequence). The germline V and J ends were trimmed by 1 base and 0 bases, with 7 bases remaining between them. CDR3 length equals 15 residues. The CDR3 DNA reads as TGTGCCTGGAGTGGATGGAGCTCTGGGGCCAACGTCCTGACTTTC. Translation gives CAWSGWSSGANVLTF.

In the case of this clone: The sample contains more than one DNA sequence encoding this CDR3. The chain combines TRBV4-1 with TRBJ1-5, with 11 positions matching TRBD1. Germline V gene sequence: CDR1 MGHRA, CDR2 YSYEKL. Trimming removed 3 bases from V and 4 bases from J; junction bases left unmatched: 5. The CDR3 runs 16 residues. Here the CDR3 DNA reads TGCGCCAGCAGCCAGGGAGGGACAGGGGGTAATCAGCCCCAGCATTTT. Its translation: CASSQGGTGGNQPQHF.

The table lists this clone with a few counts. The chain combines TRBV7-9 with TRBJ1-5; D ambiguous. CDR3 length equals 14 residues. V dropped 4 bases and J dropped 0 bases, with 7 bases sitting between them. The germline CDR1 and CDR2 sequences are SEHNR and FQNEAQ (reference sequence). The CDR3 reads CASSYSGSNQPQHF. In DNA form, the CDR3 reads TGTGCCAGCAGCTATTCGGGTAGCAATCAGCCCCAGCATTTT.

This chain uses TRBV5-1 with TRBJ1-1; D may be TRBD1 (6 bases). Germline-derived CDR1 and CDR2 are SGHRS and YFSETQ. V was shortened by 5 bases and J by 0 bases, with 20 bases between the two germline ends. The length of the CDR3 is 17 residues. DNA of the CDR3: TGCGCCAGCAGTGCAACGACGACAGGCACTATGAACACTGAAGCTTTCTTT. Translating gives CASSATTTGTMNTEAFF.

This chain joins TRBV12-3 or TRBV12-4 and TRBJ1-2; 8 nucleotides match TRBD1. The CDR3 extends over 13 amino acids. Germline trimming cut 0 bases from V and 7 bases from J; bases unmatched to any gene: 1. CDR3: CASSLATGAGYTF. The CDR3, as DNA: TGTGCCAGCAGTTTAGCGACAGGGGCTGGCTACACCTTC.

The V gene is TRBV4-1, the J gene TRBJ2-2, with 8 nucleotides matching TRBD1. After removal of 4 bases from V and 7 bases from J, the junction contained 11 bases not matched to a gene. This CDR3 is built from 16 residues. CDR1 and CDR2 from the germline V gene are MGHRA and YSYEKL. Here the CDR3 DNA reads TGCGCCAGCAGCCGCGGACAGGGTCGGGGGATCGGGGAGCTGTTTTTT. This codes for CASSRGQGRGIGELFF.